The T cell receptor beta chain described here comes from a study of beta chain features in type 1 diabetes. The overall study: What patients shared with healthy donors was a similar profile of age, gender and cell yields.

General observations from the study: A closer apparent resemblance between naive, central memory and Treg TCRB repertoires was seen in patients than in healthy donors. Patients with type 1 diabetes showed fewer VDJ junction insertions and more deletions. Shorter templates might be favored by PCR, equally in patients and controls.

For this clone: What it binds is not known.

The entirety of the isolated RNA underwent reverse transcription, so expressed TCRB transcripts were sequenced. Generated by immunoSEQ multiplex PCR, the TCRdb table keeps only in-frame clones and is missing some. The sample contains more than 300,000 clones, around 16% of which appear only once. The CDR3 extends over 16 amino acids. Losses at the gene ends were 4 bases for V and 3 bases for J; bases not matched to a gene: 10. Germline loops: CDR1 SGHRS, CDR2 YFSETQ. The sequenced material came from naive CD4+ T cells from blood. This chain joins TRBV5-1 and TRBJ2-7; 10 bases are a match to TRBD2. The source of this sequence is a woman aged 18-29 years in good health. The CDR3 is CASSPLRSGGDYEQYF. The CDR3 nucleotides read TGCGCCAGCAGCCCATTGAGGAGCGGGGGGGACTACGAGCAGTACTTC.